The following is a T cell receptor beta chain sequence with its context. A junction end diverges from the germline sequence, so it may reflect a read error. This specimen comes from a study of blood T cell repertoires in COVID-19. Turning to the study itself: Sites across the United States, Italy and Spain contributed samples from acute and convalescent COVID-19. Sample material is recorded as cDNA or gDNA derived from T cells, B-cell-depleted T cells, or PBMCs.

CDR3 length: 15 amino acids. Germline V CDR1 and CDR2: SSHAT, FNYEAQ (reference sequence). Some clones are missing from TCRdb's copy, which holds only in-frame ones; the method was immunoSEQ multiplex PCR. The sample includes about 250,000 clones, around 86% seen only once; the top ten take 3%. The rearrangement uses TRBV7-7 and TRBJ2-1, with D maybe TRBD2 (6 bases). This TCR was sampled from a woman in her 30s with active or convalescent COVID-19. Sequenced input: peripheral blood. CDR3 region: CASSLGLAYGNEQFF. The DNA for the CDR3 is TGTGCTAGCAGCTTAGGGCTAGCGTACGGCAATGAGCAGTTCTTC.